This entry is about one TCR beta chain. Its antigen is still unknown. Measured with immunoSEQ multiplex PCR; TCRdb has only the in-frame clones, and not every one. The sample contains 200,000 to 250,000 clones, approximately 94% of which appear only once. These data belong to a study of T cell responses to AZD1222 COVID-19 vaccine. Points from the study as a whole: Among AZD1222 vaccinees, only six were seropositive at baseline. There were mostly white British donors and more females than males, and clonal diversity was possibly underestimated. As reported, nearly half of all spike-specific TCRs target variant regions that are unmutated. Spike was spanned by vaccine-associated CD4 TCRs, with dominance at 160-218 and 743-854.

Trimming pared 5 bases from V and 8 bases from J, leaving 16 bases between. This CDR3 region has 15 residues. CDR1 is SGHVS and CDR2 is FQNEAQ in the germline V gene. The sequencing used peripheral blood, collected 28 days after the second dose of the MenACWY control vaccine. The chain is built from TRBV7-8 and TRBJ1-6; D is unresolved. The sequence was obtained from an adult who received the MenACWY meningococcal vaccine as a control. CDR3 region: CASSLGARADSPLHF. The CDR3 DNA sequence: TGTGCCAGCAGCCTGGGAGCGCGCGCAGATTCACCCCTCCACTTT.